The T cell receptor beta chain described here comes from a study of blood T cell repertoires in COVID-19. Study details: COVID-19 samples collected from the United States, Italy and Spain covered acute and convalescent phases. T cells, B-cell-depleted T cells, or PBMCs provided the cDNA or gDNA that served as material.

As handled by the study authors: Amplification with reference gene primers provided the estimates of nucleated cell counts. The protocol was immunoSEQ multiplex PCR, while the TCRdb copy is restricted to in-frame clones and leaves out a portion. V and J calls and clone size are as listed in that table; D and trimming were resolved from the DNA. The profile covers some 43,000 clones, with around 87% appearing a single time and over 4% taken by the ten largest. The germline gives CDR1 GTSNPN, CDR2 SVGIG (reference sequence). After removal of 0 bases from V and 0 bases from J, the junction contained 6 bases not matched to a gene. The CDR3 spans 16 residues.

The sequence came from a human donor in a cohort sampled during active COVID-19. Sequencing input: peripheral blood. The rearrangement links TRBV30 to TRBJ2-3; 7 nucleotides match TRBD1. DNA of the CDR3: TGTGCCTGGAGTGTACCGGGACAGACAAGCACAGATACGCAGTATTTT. Its translation is CAWSVPGQTSTDTQYF. Full variable domain (missing parts from reference TRBV30 and TRBJ2-3): SQTIHQWPATLVQPVGSPLSLECTVEGTSNPNLYWYRQAAGRGLQLLFYSVGIGQISSEVPQNLSASRPQDRQFILSSKKLLLSDSGFYLCAWSVPGQTSTDTQYFGPGTRLTVL.